This T cell receptor (beta chain) was captured in a study of blood T cell repertoires in COVID-19. Turning to the study itself: Some COVID-19 samples were acute and others convalescent; all came from the United States, Italy and Spain. Nucleic acid was either cDNA or gDNA, and it came from T cells, B-cell-depleted T cells, or PBMCs.

Study processing details: It was from reference gene primer amplification that nucleated cell counts were estimated. Profiled with immunoSEQ multiplex PCR; TCRdb holds only in-frame clones, not every one. V, J and clone size were drawn from that table, and D and trimming were deduced from the DNA. This sample has approximately 110,000 clones, with 70% to 85% found just once. This clonotype was obtained from a man between 65 and 80 years old with active or convalescent COVID-19. Sequencing was carried out using peripheral blood.

CDR3 sequence (DNA): TGCGCCAGCAGCCGAGCGGGAGGGGCGGGAGATACGCAGTATTTT. Translated: CASSRAGGAGDTQYF. V gene TRBV5-1 combines with J gene TRBJ2-3; 10 bases fit TRBD2. The CDR3 has 15 amino acids. Germline CDR1 and CDR2: SGHRS and YFSETQ. Trimming cost V 4 bases and J 5 bases; bases outside gene matches: 7.